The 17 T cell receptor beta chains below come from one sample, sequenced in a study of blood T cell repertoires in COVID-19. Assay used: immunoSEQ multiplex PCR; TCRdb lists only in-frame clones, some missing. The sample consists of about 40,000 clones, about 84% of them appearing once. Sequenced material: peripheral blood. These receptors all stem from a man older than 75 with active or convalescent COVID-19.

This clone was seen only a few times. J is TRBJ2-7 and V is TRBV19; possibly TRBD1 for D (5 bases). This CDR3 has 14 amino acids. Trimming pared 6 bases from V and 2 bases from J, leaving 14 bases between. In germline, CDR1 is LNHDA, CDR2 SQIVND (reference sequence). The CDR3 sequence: CASRPDSLTYEQYF. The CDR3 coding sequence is TGTGCCAGTAGACCCGACAGCCTAACCTACGAGCAGTACTTC.

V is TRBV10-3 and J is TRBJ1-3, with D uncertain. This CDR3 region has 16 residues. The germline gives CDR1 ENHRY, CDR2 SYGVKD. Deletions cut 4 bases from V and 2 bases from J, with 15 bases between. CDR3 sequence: CAISASAPSTGNTIYF. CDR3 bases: TGTGCCATCAGTGCCTCCGCCCCGTCTACTGGAAACACCATATATTTT.

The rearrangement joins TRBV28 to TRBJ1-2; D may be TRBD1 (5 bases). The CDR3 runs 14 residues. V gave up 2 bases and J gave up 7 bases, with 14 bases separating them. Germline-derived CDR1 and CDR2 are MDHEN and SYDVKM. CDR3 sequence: CASSLNQGLGGYTF. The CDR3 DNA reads TGTGCCAGCAGTTTAAACCAGGGTCTAGGTGGCTACACCTTC.

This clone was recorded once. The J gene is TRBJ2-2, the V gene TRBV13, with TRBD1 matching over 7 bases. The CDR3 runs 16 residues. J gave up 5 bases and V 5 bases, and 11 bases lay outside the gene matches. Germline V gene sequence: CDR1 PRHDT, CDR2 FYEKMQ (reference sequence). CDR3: CASSLSRGGLTGELFF. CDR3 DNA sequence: TGTGCCAGCAGCCTAAGTAGAGGGGGCTTAACCGGGGAGCTGTTTTTT.

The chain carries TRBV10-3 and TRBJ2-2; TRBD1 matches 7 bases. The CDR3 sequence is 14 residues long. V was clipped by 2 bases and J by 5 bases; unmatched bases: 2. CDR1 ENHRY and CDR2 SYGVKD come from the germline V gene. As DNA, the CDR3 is TGTGCCATCAGTGAGGCACAGGGGACCGGGGAGCTGTTTTTT. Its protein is CAISEAQGTGELFF.

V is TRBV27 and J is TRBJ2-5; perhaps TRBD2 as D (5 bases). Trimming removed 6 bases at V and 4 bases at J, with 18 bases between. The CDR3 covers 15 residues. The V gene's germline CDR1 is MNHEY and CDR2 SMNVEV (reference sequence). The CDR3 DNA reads TGTGCCAGCAGCCAAGGACGGGGTAAGGGAGAGACCCAGTACTTC. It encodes CASSQGRGKGETQYF.

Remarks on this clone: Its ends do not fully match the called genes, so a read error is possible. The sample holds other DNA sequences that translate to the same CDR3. The CDR3, as DNA: TGTGCCAGCATGGGCAGGGGGAATTCACCCCTCCATTTT. It is translated as CASMGRGNSPLHF. This chain joins TRBV7-9 and TRBJ1-6; 7 bases are shared with TRBD1. This CDR3 is 13 amino acids long. CDR1 and CDR2 from the germline V gene are SEHNR and FQNEAQ (reference sequence). Full variable domain (remainder filled in from reference TRBV7-9 and TRBJ1-6): DTGVSQNPRHKITKRGQNVTFRCDPISEHNRLYWYRQTLGQGPEFLTYFQNEAQLEKSRLLSDRFSAERPKGSFSTLEIQRTEQGDSAMYLCASMGRGNSPLHFGNGTRLTVT.

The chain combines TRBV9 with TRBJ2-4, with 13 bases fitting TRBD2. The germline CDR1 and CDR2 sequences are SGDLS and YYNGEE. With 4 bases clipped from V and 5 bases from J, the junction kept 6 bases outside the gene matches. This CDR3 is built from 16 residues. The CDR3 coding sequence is TGTGCCAGCAGCCTCGGACTAGCGGGAGACCAAAACATTCAGTACTTC. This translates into CASSLGLAGDQNIQYF.

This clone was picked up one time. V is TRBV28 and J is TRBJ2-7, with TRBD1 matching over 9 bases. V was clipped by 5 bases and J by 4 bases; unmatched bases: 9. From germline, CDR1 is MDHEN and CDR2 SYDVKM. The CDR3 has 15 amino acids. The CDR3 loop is CASSTRGTGKYEQYF. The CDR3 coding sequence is TGTGCCAGCAGTACCCGAGGGACAGGGAAGTACGAGCAGTACTTC. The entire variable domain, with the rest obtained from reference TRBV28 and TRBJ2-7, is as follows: DVKVTQSSRYLVKRTGEKVFLECVQDMDHENMFWYRQDPGLGLRLIYFSYDVKMKEKGDIPEGYSVSREKKERFSLILESASTNQTSMYLCASSTRGTGKYEQYFGPGTRLTVT.

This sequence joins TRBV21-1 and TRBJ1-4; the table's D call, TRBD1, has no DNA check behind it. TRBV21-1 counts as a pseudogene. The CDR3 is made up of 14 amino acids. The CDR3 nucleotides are TGTGCCATTATTAATTCAGGGTGGTACGAAAAACTGTTTTTT. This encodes CAIINSGWYEKLFF.

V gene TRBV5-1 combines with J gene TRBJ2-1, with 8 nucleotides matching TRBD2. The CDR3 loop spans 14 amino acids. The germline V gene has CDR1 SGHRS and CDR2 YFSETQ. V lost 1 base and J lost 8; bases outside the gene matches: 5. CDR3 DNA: TGCGCCAGCAGCTTGTGGACTAGCCCGGATGAGCAGTTCTTC. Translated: CASSLWTSPDEQFF. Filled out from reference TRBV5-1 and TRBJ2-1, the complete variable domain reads KAGVTQTPRYLIKTRGQQVTLSCSPISGHRSVSWYQQTPGQGLQFLFEYFSETQRNKGNFPGRFSGRQFSNSRSEMNVSTLELGDSALYLCASSLWTSPDEQFFGPGTRLTVL.

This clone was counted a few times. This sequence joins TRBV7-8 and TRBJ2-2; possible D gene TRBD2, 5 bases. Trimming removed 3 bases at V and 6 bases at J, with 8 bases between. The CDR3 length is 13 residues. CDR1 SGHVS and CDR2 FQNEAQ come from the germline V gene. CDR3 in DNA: TGTGCCAGCAGCTTCGGAGGCTCCGGGGAGCTGTTTTTT. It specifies CASSFGGSGELFF.

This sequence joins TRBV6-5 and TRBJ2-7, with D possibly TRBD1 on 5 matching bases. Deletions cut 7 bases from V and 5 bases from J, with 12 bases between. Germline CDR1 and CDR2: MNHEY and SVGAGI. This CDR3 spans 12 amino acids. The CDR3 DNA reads TGTGCCAGCATTCAGGGATCCCACGAGCAGTACTTC. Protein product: CASIQGSHEQYF.

This CDR3 reads CASSQDSRAAYEQYF. DNA of the CDR3: TGTGCCAGCAGCCAAGATTCGAGGGCCGCCTACGAGCAGTACTTC. V is TRBV3-1 (or the pseudogene TRBV3-2) and J is TRBJ2-7; D is possibly TRBD2 (5 bases). The germline gives CDR1 LGHDT, CDR2 YNNKEL (reference sequence). The CDR3 is 15 residues long. V shed 0 bases and J shed 2 bases, with 11 bases lying between them.

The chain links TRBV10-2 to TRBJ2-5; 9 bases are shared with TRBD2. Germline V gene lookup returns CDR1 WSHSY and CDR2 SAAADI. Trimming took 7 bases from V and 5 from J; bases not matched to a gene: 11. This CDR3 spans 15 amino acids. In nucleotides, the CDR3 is TGCGCCAGCACCCAGGCGGGAGGGATTTTGGAGACCCAGTACTTC. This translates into CASTQAGGILETQYF.

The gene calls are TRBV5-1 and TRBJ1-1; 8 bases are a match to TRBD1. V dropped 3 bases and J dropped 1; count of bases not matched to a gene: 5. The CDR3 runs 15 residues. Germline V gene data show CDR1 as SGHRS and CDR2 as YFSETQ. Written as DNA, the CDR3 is TGCGCCAGCAGCTACTCCGGGACAGGGAACACTGAAGCTTTCTTT. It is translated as CASSYSGTGNTEAFF.

This CDR3 reads CASSLVRGGARGTDTQYF. In DNA form, the CDR3 reads TGTGCCAGCAGCTTAGTCCGCGGGGGGGCCAGGGGCACAGATACGCAGTATTTT. The chain uses TRBV7-6 and TRBJ2-3; 9 bases line up with TRBD2. The CDR3 sequence is 18 residues long. V dropped 1 base and J dropped 1; count of bases not matched to a gene: 9. Germline-derived CDR1 and CDR2 are SGHVS and FNYEAQ.